This TCR beta chain emerged from a study of blood T cell repertoires in COVID-19. Study overall: Sources were T cells, B-cell-depleted T cells, or PBMCs; the material itself was cDNA or gDNA.

The CDR3 consists of 14 residues. Losses at the gene ends were 7 bases for V and 5 bases for J; bases not matched to a gene: 6. Germline V gives CDR1 MNHEY, CDR2 SVGAGI. The authors' processing: Reference gene primer amplification yielded estimated nucleated cell counts. Here immunoSEQ multiplex PCR was the method, and the copy in TCRdb shows in-frame clones only, minus some. V and J calls and clone size come straight from that table; D and trimming were deduced from the DNA. The table includes approximately 100,000 clones, around nine tenths detected once. Specimen: peripheral blood. This chain joins TRBV6-5 and TRBJ1-1; 11 nucleotides align to TRBD1. This sequence originates from a human donor with COVID-19, enrolled during active disease. The donor label of this sample is uncertain. The CDR3 nucleotides are TGTGCCAGCAATATGGACAGGGGGCATACTGAAGCTTTCTTT. Amino acids: CASNMDRGHTEAFF.